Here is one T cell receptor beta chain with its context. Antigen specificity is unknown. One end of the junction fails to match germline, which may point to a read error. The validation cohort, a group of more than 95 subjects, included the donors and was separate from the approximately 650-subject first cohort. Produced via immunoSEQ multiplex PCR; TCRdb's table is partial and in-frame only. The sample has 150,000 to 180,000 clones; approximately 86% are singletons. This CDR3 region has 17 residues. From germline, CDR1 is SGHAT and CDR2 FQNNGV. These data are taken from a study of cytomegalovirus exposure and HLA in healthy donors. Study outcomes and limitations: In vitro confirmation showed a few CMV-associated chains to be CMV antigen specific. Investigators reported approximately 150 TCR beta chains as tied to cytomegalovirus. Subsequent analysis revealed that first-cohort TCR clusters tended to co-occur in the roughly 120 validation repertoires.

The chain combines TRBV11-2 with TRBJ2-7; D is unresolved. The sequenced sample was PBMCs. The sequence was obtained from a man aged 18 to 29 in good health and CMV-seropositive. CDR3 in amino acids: CASSLMYGFAESSEQYF. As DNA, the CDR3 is TGTGCCAGCAGCTTGATGTACGGTTTCGCGGAGTCCTCCGAGCAGTACTTC.